The 4 T cell receptor beta chains given below trace back to one sample, sequenced in a study of T cells in Graves' hyperthyroidism and ophthalmopathy. There were TCR beta CDR3 regions amplified from RNA transcripts. TCR CDR3 regions were first amplified by RT-PCR with HTBI primers. TCRdb independently ran MiXCR on the multiplex PCR reads; one entry per CDR3 protein. The sample holds roughly 630,000 distinct CDR3 sequences, 15% to 18% seen once. The sample consisted of blood. Receptor source: a woman aged 25 to 45 with Graves' hyperthyroidism.

This clonotype showed up just a few times. J is TRBJ2-1 and V is TRBV5-5; 7 nucleotides agree with TRBD1. V gave up 0 bases and J gave up 2 bases; unmatched junction bases: 8. The CDR3 totals 17 residues. Germline V gives CDR1 SGHKS, CDR2 YYEKEE (reference sequence). CDR3 protein: CASSLDPPTGTYNEQFF. CDR3 DNA sequence: TGTGCCAGCAGCTTGGACCCCCCGACAGGGACCTACAATGAGCAGTTCTTC.

This clonotype was counted a few times. This chain uses TRBV24-1 with TRBJ2-1; D call uncertain. The CDR3 length is 12 residues. V gave up 0 bases and J gave up 10 bases, with 6 bases separating them. The germline gives CDR1 KGHDR, CDR2 SFDVKD. In DNA form, the CDR3 reads TGTGCCACCAGTGATTTGGACGGGGAGCAGTTCTTC. It encodes CATSDLDGEQFF.

This clonotype appeared a few times. This chain links TRBV28 with TRBJ2-3, with D possibly TRBD2 on 7 matching bases. The ends were cut back, 4 bases at V and 4 bases at J, with 18 bases in the middle. The CDR3 has 16 residues. Looked up from germline, CDR1 is MDHEN and CDR2 is SYDVKM. CDR3 region: CASSWGARLAADTQYF. In DNA form, the CDR3 reads TGTGCCAGCAGTTGGGGGGCCCGACTAGCAGCAGATACGCAGTATTTT.

Only a few counts were recorded for this clonotype. The chain links TRBV29-1 to TRBJ2-3; 12 bases are a match to TRBD2. Germline V gene lookup returns CDR1 SQVTM and CDR2 ANQGSEA. This CDR3 comprises 14 residues. V shed 6 bases, J shed 4 bases, and the junction held 5 bases outside the gene matches. CDR3 in DNA: TGCAGCGTACCACTAGCGGGAGGCGCAGATACGCAGTATTTT. It specifies CSVPLAGGADTQYF.